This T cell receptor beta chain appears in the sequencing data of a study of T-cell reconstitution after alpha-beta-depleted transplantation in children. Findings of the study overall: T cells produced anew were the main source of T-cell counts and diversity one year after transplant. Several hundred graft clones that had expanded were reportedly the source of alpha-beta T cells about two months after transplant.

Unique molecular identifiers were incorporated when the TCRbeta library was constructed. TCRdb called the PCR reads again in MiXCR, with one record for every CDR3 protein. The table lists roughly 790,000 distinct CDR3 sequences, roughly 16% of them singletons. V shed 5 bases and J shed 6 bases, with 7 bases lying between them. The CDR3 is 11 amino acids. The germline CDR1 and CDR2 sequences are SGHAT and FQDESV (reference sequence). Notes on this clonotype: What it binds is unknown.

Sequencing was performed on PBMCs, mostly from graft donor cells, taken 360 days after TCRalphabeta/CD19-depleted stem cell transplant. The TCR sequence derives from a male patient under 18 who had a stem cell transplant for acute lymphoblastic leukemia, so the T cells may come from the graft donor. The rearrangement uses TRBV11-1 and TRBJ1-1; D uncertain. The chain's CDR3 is CASSGVAEAFF. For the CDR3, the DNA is TGTGCCAGCAGCGGGGTGGCTGAAGCTTTCTTT.